Each of the 25 T cell receptor beta chains below was sequenced from the same sample in a study of immune evolution from preneoplasia to lung adenocarcinoma. Here immunoSEQ multiplex PCR was the method, and the copy in TCRdb shows in-frame clones only, minus some. The sample yields some 5,000 clones, around four fifths seen once. The sequenced material came from FFPE adjacent normal lung tissue. The receptor set was obtained from a person aged 70 to 79 with lung adenocarcinoma.

This clone was picked up one time. The rearrangement links TRBV20-1 to TRBJ1-1, with D perhaps matching TRBD1 (5 bases). This CDR3 has 10 amino acids. CDR1 is DFQATT and CDR2 is SNEGSKA in the germline V gene (reference sequence). Here the CDR3 reads CSLRGKGAFF. DNA for the CDR3: TGCAGCCTTCGGGGGAAGGGAGCTTTCTTT.

The chain is built from TRBV6-5 and TRBJ2-7, with 9 bases identical to TRBD1. This CDR3 region has 15 residues. Germline values: CDR1 MNHEY, CDR2 SVGAGI. Losses at the gene ends were 5 bases for V and 4 bases for J; bases not matched to a gene: 9. This chain's CDR3 is CASSLIQGAGYEQYF. The CDR3 DNA follows: TGTGCCAGCAGTCTCATACAGGGGGCTGGGTACGAGCAGTACTTC.

The genes are TRBV5-8 and TRBJ1-1; D gene ambiguous. With 4 bases removed from V and 0 bases from J, the gap between germline ends came to 13 bases. Germline loops: CDR1 SGHTS, CDR2 YDEGEE. This CDR3 is 15 amino acids long. Written as DNA, the CDR3 is TGTGCCAGCAGCACCCCCCCAGCGGTGAACACTGAAGCTTTCTTT. Translating it yields CASSTPPAVNTEAFF.

The chain carries TRBV28 and TRBJ2-7, with a tentative D call TRBD1 (5 bases). V lost 8 bases and J lost 2, with 22 bases in between. In germline, CDR1 is MDHEN, CDR2 SYDVKM. The CDR3 has 16 amino acids. Written as DNA, the CDR3 is TGTGCCAGCTACTCCGGTCAGGGTTGGGCCACCTACGAGCAGTACTTC. Its translation is CASYSGQGWATYEQYF.

The V call is TRBV27, the J call TRBJ1-2; D is perhaps TRBD1 (6 bases). V lost 6 bases and J lost 4, with 15 bases in between. Germline lookup yields CDR1 MNHEY and CDR2 SMNVEV (reference sequence). The CDR3 sequence is 14 residues long. CDR3 in DNA: TGTGCCAGCAGAGGCCCCGGACAGATCTATGGCTACACCTTC. Protein: CASRGPGQIYGYTF.

CDR3 region: CASSLGQFNSPLHF. The CDR3 DNA sequence: TGTGCCAGCAGCTTGGGGCAGTTTAATTCACCCCTCCACTTT. The chain has TRBV11-3 and TRBJ1-6, with D possibly being TRBD1 (5 bases). Trimming removed 3 bases from V and 6 bases from J, with 9 bases in between. Germline CDR1 SGHNT, CDR2 YENEEA. The CDR3 has 14 residues.

Note on this clone: The same CDR3 arises from other DNA sequences in this sample as well. CDR3: CASSLEGQGYEQYF. CDR3 bases: TGCGCCAGCAGCTTGGAAGGGCAGGGCTACGAGCAGTACTTC. This chain uses TRBV5-1 with TRBJ2-7, with a weak D call TRBD1 (5 bases). Per germline, CDR1 SGHRS and CDR2 YFSETQ. The CDR3 sequence is 14 residues long. Trimming took off 0 bases at V and 3 bases at J, with 10 bases between the two ends.

J is TRBJ1-4 and V is TRBV28, with D perhaps TRBD1 (5 bases). V was trimmed by 9 bases and J by 8 bases, leaving 19 bases between them. Germline V lookup: CDR1 MDHEN, CDR2 SYDVKM. The CDR3 loop spans 14 amino acids. Here the CDR3 reads CASQFPGIGEKLFF. In DNA, the CDR3 is TGTGCCAGTCAGTTTCCAGGGATAGGAGAAAAACTGTTTTTT.

This chain joins TRBV2 and TRBJ2-3, with 13 positions matching TRBD2. Unmatched junction bases numbered 19, after V lost 9 bases and J lost 1 base. This CDR3 is 20 amino acids long. Germline V lookup: CDR1 SNHLY, CDR2 FYNNEI. This CDR3 is CARELSPEQGTSGGTDTQYF. CDR3 DNA: TGTGCCAGGGAGTTGTCCCCGGAACAAGGGACTAGCGGGGGCACAGATACGCAGTATTTT.

This CDR3 is CASSLSSGGFSSYNEQFF. The CDR3 DNA reads as TGCGCCAGCAGCTTGTCTAGCGGGGGGTTTTCCTCCTACAATGAGCAGTTCTTC. This chain joins TRBV5-1 and TRBJ2-1, with 11 bases matching TRBD2. The junction had 6 bases not matched to a gene; V was cut back by 1 base and J by 0 bases. CDR3 length equals 18 residues. CDR1 and CDR2 (germline): SGHRS, YFSETQ.

CDR3 loop: CASSDGGADLGTQYF. The CDR3 DNA reads TGTGCCAGCAGTGACGGGGGGGCGGACCTTGGTACGCAGTATTTT. The genes are TRBV6-4 and TRBJ2-3; weak D call: TRBD2 (7 bases). The germline V and J ends were trimmed by 2 bases and 8 bases, with 17 bases remaining between them. The CDR3 runs 15 residues. Per germline, CDR1 MRHNA and CDR2 SNTAGT.

The chain is built from TRBV28 and TRBJ2-2; D gene uncertain. The CDR3 contains 12 residues. Trimming took 6 bases from V and 6 from J, leaving 8 bases between them. CDR1 and CDR2 (germline): MDHEN, SYDVKM. The CDR3 DNA sequence: TGTGCCAGCAGCCGAGAGCCCGGGGAGCTGTTTTTT. It codes for CASSREPGELFF.

The chain employs TRBV10-1 and TRBJ2-3, with 12 bases fitting TRBD2. The V gene end was trimmed by 5 bases and the J gene end by 6 bases; junction bases not matched to a gene: 0. Per the germline V gene, CDR1 is WNHNN and CDR2 is SYGVQD (reference sequence). The CDR3 is 13 residues long. The CDR3 sequence: CASSLAGGDTQYF. CDR3 nucleotide sequence: TGCGCCAGCAGTCTAGCGGGAGGGGATACGCAGTATTTT.

This clone was recorded only once. This chain links TRBV28 with TRBJ1-5; TRBD1 matches at 7 bases. Looked up from germline, CDR1 is MDHEN and CDR2 is SYDVKM. The CDR3 contains 16 residues. Germline trimming cut 5 bases from V and 11 bases from J; bases unmatched to any gene: 18. CDR3 amino acids: CASSITRGSPMVAQHF. In DNA form, the CDR3 reads TGTGCCAGCAGTATTACCAGGGGGTCCCCAATGGTAGCCCAGCATTTT.

The chain has TRBV12-5 and TRBJ1-4; TRBD1 agrees at 7 bases. V shed 4 bases and J 8 bases; nucleotides not matched to a gene: 7. CDR3 length equals 14 residues. The V gene's germline CDR1 is LGHNT and CDR2 FRNRAP. The CDR3 bases are TGTGCTAGTGGTTCCGACAGGGAGGCCGAAAAACTGTTTTTT. As protein: CASGSDREAEKLFF.

This rearrangement joins TRBV5-4 to TRBJ2-1; TRBD2 matches 8 bases. There are 16 residues in the CDR3. V gave up 0 bases and J gave up 4 bases; unmatched junction bases: 6. CDR1 SGHNT and CDR2 YYREEE come from the germline V gene (reference sequence). The CDR3 DNA reads as TGTGCCAGCAGCTTGGCCACTAGCGGACTTTACAATGAGCAGTTCTTC. This sequence encodes CASSLATSGLYNEQFF.

This clone was counted between two and nine times. The genes are TRBV6-1 and TRBJ1-2; TRBD1 matches at 7 bases. CDR1 is MNHNS and CDR2 is SASEGT in the germline V gene. Losses at the gene ends were 3 bases for V and 0 bases for J; bases not matched to a gene: 7. The CDR3 extends over 16 amino acids. The CDR3 loop reads CASSENRDRPNYGYTF. CDR3 DNA: TGTGCCAGCAGTGAGAACCGGGACAGACCTAACTATGGCTACACCTTC.

The chain combines TRBV29-1 with TRBJ1-2; TRBD1 agrees at 10 bases. The V gene end was trimmed by 3 bases and the J gene end by 8 bases; junction bases not matched to a gene: 12. Germline V CDR1 and CDR2: SQVTM, ANQGSEA. The CDR3 contains 15 residues. CDR3 nucleotide sequence: TGCAGCGTTGATCTGCCGGGACAGGGGTATTTGGGCTACACCTTC. It codes for CSVDLPGQGYLGYTF.

The sample holds one count of this clone. CDR3 loop: CASSQADTSYEQYF. The CDR3 DNA reads as TGCGCCAGCAGCCAAGCGGACACCTCCTACGAGCAGTACTTC. The rearrangement joins TRBV4-1 to TRBJ2-7, with D maybe TRBD1 (5 bases). Germline V CDR1 and CDR2: MGHRA, YSYEKL. The V gene lost 1 base and the J gene lost 0 bases, with 7 bases spanning the gap. The CDR3 sequence is 14 residues long.

This chain uses TRBV9 with TRBJ1-6; maybe TRBD1 (5 bases). The CDR3 consists of 16 residues. Germline lookup yields CDR1 SGDLS and CDR2 YYNGEE. The ends were cut back, 4 bases at V and 0 bases at J, with 11 bases in the middle. As DNA, the CDR3 is TGTGCCAGCAGCCCCGGGGCGGCCTCCTATAATTCACCCCTCCACTTT. Translating gives CASSPGAASYNSPLHF.

The chain links TRBV5-6 to TRBJ2-3; D gene ambiguous. The CDR3 has 14 residues. Trimming shortened V by 1 base and J by 0 bases, and 6 bases separated the two germline ends. The germline V gene has CDR1 SGHDT and CDR2 YYEEEE. CDR3 residues: CASSLLTSTDTQYF. As DNA, the CDR3 is TGTGCCAGCAGCTTGCTTACTAGCACAGATACGCAGTATTTT. The whole variable domain, filled in from reference TRBV5-6 and TRBJ2-3, reads DAGVTQSPTHLIKTRGQQVTLRCSPKSGHDTVSWYQQALGQGPQFIFQYYEEEERQRGNFPDRFSGHQFPNYSSELNVNALLLGDSALYLCASSLLTSTDTQYFGPGTRLTVL.

The V and J genes are TRBV11-1 and TRBJ2-3; 8 bases match TRBD2. Germline assignment: CDR1 SGHAT and CDR2 FQDESV (reference sequence). Trimming removed 5 bases from V and 5 bases from J; junction bases left unmatched: 3. The length of the CDR3 is 13 residues. CDR3 loop: CASSPGGGDTQYF. The CDR3 DNA reads as TGTGCCAGCAGCCCGGGGGGGGGAGATACGCAGTATTTT. Using reference TRBV11-1 and TRBJ2-3 for the parts outside the CDR3, the full variable domain is EAEVAQSPRYKITEKSQAVAFWCDPISGHATLYWYRQILGQGPELLVQFQDESVVDDSQLPKDRFSAERLKGVDSTLKIQPAELGDSAMYLCASSPGGGDTQYFGPGTRLTVL.

The chain uses TRBV6-5 and TRBJ2-7; TRBD1 aligns across 8 bases. Germline values: CDR1 MNHEY, CDR2 SVGAGI. J gave up 2 bases and V 6 bases, and 6 bases lay outside the gene matches. The CDR3 sequence is 14 residues long. The CDR3 region is CASRPDRGPYEQYF. CDR3 in DNA: TGTGCCAGCAGGCCCGACAGGGGCCCCTACGAGCAGTACTTC.

CDR3: CASSLLGVDTEAFF. In DNA, the CDR3 is TGTGCCAGCAGCCTCCTTGGGGTCGACACTGAAGCTTTCTTT. This chain links TRBV5-6 with TRBJ1-1, with unresolved D. The CDR3 sequence is 14 residues long. The V and J ends lost 4 bases and 3 bases respectively, with 13 bases between them. Germline lookup yields CDR1 SGHDT and CDR2 YYEEEE.

The chain uses TRBV20-1 and TRBJ1-1; D call uncertain. The CDR3 has 11 amino acids. V was pared by 6 bases and J by 1 base, with 6 bases between. Per germline, CDR1 DFQATT and CDR2 SNEGSKA (reference sequence). The CDR3 DNA sequence: TGCAGTGCCCTGGGGAACACTGAAGCTTTCTTT. Encoded protein: CSALGNTEAFF.